This is a list of T cell receptor beta chains from one sample in a study of T cell responses to AZD1222 COVID-19 vaccine. This table comes from immunoSEQ multiplex PCR, and its TCRdb copy is limited to in-frame clones, with some not included. The sample comprises some 150,000 clones, around 88% of which are singletons, and 2% to 2.5% rests with the top ten. The sequencing used peripheral blood, collected on day 0 of AZD1222 vaccination. Receptor source: an adult in good health. CDR3s include the opening cysteine and the closing phenylalanine or tryptophan. The D gene is left open where the match is weak. Rows give clone size only sometimes, using once, few, many, or a class for an expanded clone.

V gene: TRBV6-2/TRBV6-3; clone size: NA; J gene: TRBJ2-1; D gene: TRBD2; CDR3 protein: CASTPRTGLVRLAVDNEQFF; CDR3 DNA: TGTGCCAGCACCCCTAGGACAGGATTAGTAAGACTAGCGGTTGACAATGAGCAGTTCTTC
V gene: TRBV19; clone size: NA; J gene: TRBJ2-5; D gene: TRBD1; CDR3 protein: CASSEPPSQGVWETQYF; CDR3 DNA: TGTGCCAGTAGTGAACCTCCTTCCCAGGGGGTTTGGGAGACCCAGTACTTC
V gene: TRBV6-2/TRBV6-3; clone size: NA; J gene: TRBJ1-1; D gene: NA; CDR3 protein: CASSYSSENTEAFF; CDR3 DNA: TGTGCCAGCAGTTACTCATCGGAGAACACTGAAGCTTTCTTT
V gene: TRBV7-2; clone size: NA; J gene: TRBJ1-6; D gene: NA; CDR3 protein: CASSPDPAKSPLHF; CDR3 DNA: TGTGCCAGCAGCCCCGACCCAGCCAAATCACCCCTCCACTTT
V gene: TRBV12-2; clone size: NA; J gene: TRBJ1-1; D gene: NA; CDR3 protein: CASRLFSEAFF; CDR3 DNA: TGTGCAAGTCGCTTATTTTCTGAAGCTTTCTTT
V gene: TRBV6-7; clone size: NA; J gene: TRBJ1-1; D gene: NA; CDR3 protein: CASSPGPGSLRESLNTEAFF; CDR3 DNA: TGTGCCAGCAGTCCCGGCCCAGGATCTTTAAGAGAGTCCTTGAACACTGAAGCTTTCTTT
V gene: TRBV6-6; clone size: NA; J gene: TRBJ1-6; D gene: NA; CDR3 protein: CASEALGALHF; CDR3 DNA: TGTGCCAGCGAAGCGCTCGGGGCCCTCCACTTT
V gene: TRBV4-3; clone size: NA; J gene: TRBJ1-3; D gene: TRBD1; CDR3 protein: CASSQGQGPGNTIYF; CDR3 DNA: TGCGCCAGCAGCCAAGGACAGGGCCCTGGAAACACCATATATTTT
V gene: TRBV19; clone size: NA; J gene: TRBJ1-2; D gene: NA; CDR3 protein: CASSINIQGYGYTF; CDR3 DNA: TGTGCCAGTAGTATCAACATACAGGGCTATGGCTACACCTTC
V gene: TRBV3-1/TRBV3-2; clone size: NA; J gene: TRBJ1-5; D gene: TRBD1; CDR3 protein: CASSQEGGGQPQHF; CDR3 DNA: TGTGCCAGCAGCCAAGAAGGGGGCGGTCAGCCCCAGCATTTT
V gene: TRBV7-9; clone size: once; J gene: TRBJ1-2; D gene: NA; CDR3 protein: CASSEREGNYGYTF; CDR3 DNA: TGTGCCAGCAGTGAGAGGGAGGGGAACTATGGCTACACCTTC
V gene: TRBV27; clone size: once; J gene: TRBJ2-7; D gene: TRBD1; CDR3 protein: CASAAPGQGNEQYF; CDR3 DNA: TGTGCCAGCGCTGCCCCGGGACAGGGGAACGAGCAGTACTTC
V gene: TRBV27; clone size: NA; J gene: TRBJ2-7; D gene: NA; CDR3 protein: CASSFRENYEQYF; CDR3 DNA: TGTGCCAGCAGTTTCCGGGAGAACTACGAGCAGTACTTC
V gene: TRBV7-8; clone size: NA; J gene: TRBJ2-3; D gene: NA; CDR3 protein: CASSLYILGGDTQYF; CDR3 DNA: TGTGCCAGCAGCTTATATATCCTCGGGGGAGATACGCAGTATTTT
V gene: TRBV6-5; clone size: NA; J gene: TRBJ1-1; D gene: NA; CDR3 protein: CASTPLRGGDTEAFF; CDR3 DNA: TGTGCCAGCACCCCTTTGAGGGGGGGGGACACTGAAGCTTTCTTT
V gene: TRBV30; clone size: NA; J gene: TRBJ2-3; D gene: TRBD2; CDR3 protein: CAWNGGRALTDTQYF; CDR3 DNA: TGTGCCTGGAATGGCGGGAGGGCCCTCACAGATACGCAGTATTTT
V gene: TRBV9; clone size: NA; J gene: TRBJ2-2; D gene: NA; CDR3 protein: CASSVDLATTGELFF; CDR3 DNA: TGTGCCAGCAGCGTAGATCTAGCGACCACCGGGGAGCTGTTTTTT
V gene: TRBV2; clone size: NA; J gene: TRBJ2-7; D gene: NA; CDR3 protein: CASSVFFGGALYEQYF; CDR3 DNA: TGTGCCAGCAGTGTCTTTTTCGGAGGGGCCCTTTACGAGCAGTACTTC
V gene: TRBV5-5; clone size: NA; J gene: TRBJ1-2; D gene: TRBD1; CDR3 protein: CASSREPGQGNYGYTF; CDR3 DNA: TGTGCCAGCAGCCGAGAACCGGGACAGGGTAACTATGGCTACACCTTC
V gene: TRBV5-1; clone size: NA; J gene: TRBJ1-2; D gene: NA; CDR3 protein: CASSLRSLGRDGYTF; CDR3 DNA: TGCGCCAGCAGCTTGAGGAGCTTGGGTAGAGATGGCTACACCTTC
V gene: TRBV5-6; clone size: NA; J gene: TRBJ1-1; D gene: NA; CDR3 protein: CASSLLGARDTEAFF; CDR3 DNA: TGTGCCAGCAGCTTGTTGGGGGCGCGGGACACTGAAGCTTTCTTT
V gene: TRBV6-2/TRBV6-3; clone size: NA; J gene: TRBJ2-7; D gene: NA; CDR3 protein: CASSVGPEQYF; CDR3 DNA: TGTGCCAGCAGCGTCGGACCCGAGCAGTACTTC
V gene: TRBV5-6; clone size: NA; J gene: TRBJ2-7; D gene: TRBD2; CDR3 protein: CASSPKGRAYEQYF; CDR3 DNA: TGTGCCAGCAGCCCGAAGGGGAGGGCCTACGAGCAGTACTTC
V gene: TRBV19; clone size: NA; J gene: TRBJ2-7; D gene: NA; CDR3 protein: CASSIGVRESMAEQYF; CDR3 DNA: TGTGCCAGTAGTATTGGGGTCCGGGAGAGCATGGCCGAGCAGTACTTC
V gene: TRBV7-2; clone size: NA; J gene: TRBJ1-1; D gene: NA; CDR3 protein: CASSLATAGPHKAFF; CDR3 DNA: TGTGCCAGCAGCTTAGCCACGGCAGGCCCCCATAAAGCTTTCTTT
V gene: TRBV18; clone size: NA; J gene: TRBJ1-6; D gene: NA; CDR3 protein: CASSPTTVPNSPLHF; CDR3 DNA: TGTGCCAGCTCACCAACGACAGTTCCTAATTCACCCCTCCACTTT